The rows below give T cell receptor beta chains drawn from one sample of a study of T cell changes during pregnancy in multiple sclerosis. The assay was immunoSEQ multiplex PCR, and TCRdb's table has in-frame clones only and misses some. The repertoire holds around 69,000 clones, around 94% seen once, with roughly 1.2% in the top ten. Sequencing used peripheral blood, obtained in the third trimester of pregnancy. The receptors come from a female donor with multiple sclerosis, enrolled in a pregnancy study. Both conserved end residues are part of each CDR3. A D gene is named only where the DNA matches it firmly. The size entry is marked missing in some rows and otherwise reads once, few, many or a size class.

TRBV7-9	TRBJ2-1	NA	NA	CASSFVAGSDFNNEQFF	TGTGCCAGCAGCTTTGTTGCCGGCTCCGACTTCAACAATGAGCAGTTCTTC
TRBV6-4	TRBJ2-3	medium-sized	NA	CASSDMGATDTQYF	TGTGCCAGCAGTGACATGGGGGCAACAGATACGCAGTATTTT
TRBV13	TRBJ2-7	NA	NA	CASSLGVSGYEQYF	TGTGCCAGCAGCTTAGGAGTCTCAGGCTACGAGCAGTACTTC
TRBV11-2	TRBJ1-5	NA	TRBD1	CASSLTGANQPQHF	TGTGCCAGCAGCTTGACAGGGGCCAATCAGCCCCAGCATTTT
TRBV18	TRBJ2-1	NA	TRBD2	CASSASGLTYNEQFF	TGTGCCAGCTCAGCTAGCGGGCTAACCTACAATGAGCAGTTCTTC
TRBV7-9	TRBJ2-4	NA	NA	CASSLDEGLHF	TGTGCCAGCAGCTTAGATGAAGGACTACACTTC
TRBV4-1	TRBJ1-3	NA	NA	CASSQGHGGDLTIYF	TGCGCCAGCAGCCAAGGGCATGGCGGGGACCTCACCATATATTTT
TRBV5-4	TRBJ1-5	NA	NA	CASSLDLQGHQPQHF	TGTGCCAGCAGCTTGGATTTACAGGGCCATCAGCCCCAGCATTTT
TRBV21-1	TRBJ2-5	NA	NA	CASSKGLGGTYETQYF	TGTGCCAGCAGCAAAGGCTTGGGGGGGACATACGAGACCCAGTACTTC
TRBV6-1	TRBJ1-1	NA	NA	CASSVYRENTEAFF	TGTGCCAGCAGTGTGTACAGGGAGAACACTGAAGCTTTCTTT
TRBV7-8	TRBJ1-1	NA	TRBD1	CASSFGQGGTAMQAFF	TGTGCCAGCAGCTTCGGACAGGGAGGAACAGCGATGCAAGCTTTCTTT
TRBV5-1	TRBJ2-7	NA	TRBD1	CASRPGQGYEQYF	TGCGCCAGCAGACCGGGACAGGGGTACGAGCAGTACTTC
TRBV28	TRBJ2-6	NA	NA	CASSLFSGAGANVLTF	TGTGCCAGCAGTTTATTTTCAGGGGCTGGGGCCAACGTCCTGACTTTC
TRBV27	TRBJ2-7	NA	TRBD2	CASRLAGSYEQYF	TGTGCCAGCCGACTAGCGGGATCCTACGAGCAGTACTTC
TRBV9	TRBJ1-2	NA	TRBD1	CASSLTGTGDYYGYTF	TGTGCCAGCAGCCTTACCGGGACAGGGGACTACTATGGCTACACCTTC
TRBV11-3	TRBJ1-5	NA	NA	CASSLEEGIQPQHF	TGTGCCAGCAGCTTAGAGGAGGGAATTCAGCCCCAGCATTTT